A selection of T cell receptor beta chains follows, all from one sample in a study of T cell responses to AZD1222 COVID-19 vaccine. Libraries were prepared by immunoSEQ multiplex PCR; TCRdb keeps only in-frame clonotypes and omits some of them. The sample has over 100,000 clones; roughly nine tenths are singletons. The source was peripheral blood, collected on day 0 of AZD1222 vaccination. Receptors were obtained from an adult in good health. The CDR3 runs from the conserved cysteine through the conserved F or W. D genes are given only for firm matches. Size is omitted from some rows. Given values are once, few, many or a class for expanded clones.

TRBJ2-1 | NA | TRBV6-5 | NA | CASTRGDNEQFF | TGTGCTTCAACGAGGGGGGACAATGAGCAGTTCTTC
TRBJ1-6 | NA | TRBV27 | NA | CASTGTRYSPLHF | TGTGCCAGCACGGGGACTCGGTATTCACCCCTCCACTTT
TRBJ2-7 | NA | TRBV5-5 | TRBD1 | CASSRRQGDEQYF | TGTGCCTCCTCGCGGAGACAGGGGGACGAGCAGTACTTC
TRBJ1-3 | NA | TRBV7-2 | NA | CASTQGAVVNGNTIYF | TGTGCCAGCACCCAGGGTGCAGTTGTTAATGGAAACACCATATATTTT
TRBJ1-6 | NA | TRBV30 | NA | CATVLGAGNSPLHF | TGTGCCACCGTCCTGGGCGCGGGTAATTCACCCCTCCACTTT
TRBJ2-3 | NA | TRBV6-2/TRBV6-3 | NA | CASSYRAGAVTTDTQYF | TGTGCCAGCAGTTACCGGGCGGGGGCCGTGACCACAGATACGCAGTATTTT
TRBJ1-6 | NA | TRBV3-1/TRBV3-2 | NA | CASSQDRTRHPFGPLHF | TGTGCCAGCAGCCAAGATCGGACACGCCACCCTTTCGGACCCCTCCACTTT
TRBJ1-6 | NA | TRBV20-1 | NA | CSAGRISPLHF | TGCAGTGCCGGCAGAATTTCACCCCTCCACTTT
TRBJ1-2 | NA | TRBV5-1 | TRBD1 | CASSFSAGGSDGYTF | TGCGCCAGCAGCTTCTCCGCAGGGGGCAGTGATGGCTACACCTTC
TRBJ2-3 | NA | TRBV10-3 | TRBD2 | CAISEMAGSGGTQYF | TGTGCCATCAGTGAGATGGCAGGAAGCGGGGGTACGCAGTATTTT
TRBJ1-5 | NA | TRBV6-2/TRBV6-3 | NA | CASSLDSNQPQHF | TGTGCCAGCAGTTTAGACAGCAATCAGCCCCAGCATTTT
TRBJ1-4 | NA | TRBV7-2 | NA | CASSPGARELFF | TGTGCCAGCAGCCCAGGAGCAAGGGAACTGTTTTTT
TRBJ2-7 | NA | TRBV6-2/TRBV6-3 | NA | CASSFGGAEQYF | TGTGCCAGCAGTTTCGGCGGGGCCGAGCAGTACTTC
TRBJ2-2 | NA | TRBV9 | NA | CASSVVQHTGELFF | TGTGCCAGCAGCGTAGTACAGCACACCGGGGAGCTGTTTTTT
TRBJ1-2 | NA | TRBV4-2 | TRBD1 | CASSQGQGAPTNYGYTF | TGTGCCAGCAGCCAAGGACAGGGGGCCCCAACTAACTATGGCTACACCTTC
TRBJ2-7 | NA | TRBV5-1 | NA | CASSWDGTYEQYF | TGCGCCAGCAGTTGGGACGGAACCTACGAGCAGTACTTC
TRBJ1-5 | NA | TRBV30 | NA | CAWSEEGWSNQPQHF | TGTGCCTGGAGTGAAGAGGGGTGGTCGAATCAGCCCCAGCATTTT
TRBJ1-5 | NA | TRBV6-2/TRBV6-3 | NA | CASSYSISENQPQHF | TGTGCCAGCAGTTACTCGATCTCCGAAAATCAGCCCCAGCATTTT
TRBJ2-2 | NA | TRBV19 | TRBD1 | CASSRGQGTGELFF | TGTGCCAGTAGTCGCGGACAGGGCACCGGGGAGCTGTTTTTT
TRBJ1-6 | NA | TRBV2 | NA | CASSAVQRGYSPLHF | TGTGCCAGCAGTGCGGTTCAGAGGGGTTATTCACCCCTCCACTTT
TRBJ2-6 | NA | TRBV11-3 | TRBD1 | CASRRGRRANVLTF | TGTGCCAGCAGGAGGGGGCGACGGGCCAACGTCCTGACTTTC
TRBJ2-7 | once | TRBV6-5 | NA | CASSYSAGTISYEQYF | TGTGCCAGCAGTTACTCGGCCGGGACCATCTCCTACGAGCAGTACTTC
TRBJ1-1 | NA | TRBV15 | NA | CATSGRVNTEAFF | TGTGCCACCAGCGGCAGGGTGAACACTGAAGCTTTCTTT
TRBJ1-2 | once | TRBV14 | NA | CASSQAIGRLYGYTF | TGTGCCAGCAGCCAAGCCATTGGGCGCCTCTATGGCTACACCTTC
TRBJ2-3 | NA | TRBV5-1 | NA | CASSPARRGTSTDTQYF | TGCGCCAGCAGTCCCGCCAGGCGGGGCACTAGCACAGATACGCAGTATTTT
TRBJ1-5 | NA | TRBV2 | NA | CASSTLHGQPQHF | TGTGCCAGCAGTACCCTACATGGTCAGCCCCAGCATTTT
TRBJ2-7 | NA | TRBV2 | NA | CASSPTGSEQYF | TGTGCCAGCAGCCCAACAGGGTCCGAGCAGTACTTC
TRBJ1-4 | NA | TRBV28 | NA | CASSLHLGGMNEKLFF | TGTGCCAGCAGTTTACATCTGGGGGGGATGAATGAAAAACTGTTTTTT
TRBJ1-4 | NA | TRBV29-1 | NA | CSVETANEKLFF | TGCAGCGTTGAGACAGCTAATGAAAAACTGTTTTTT
TRBJ2-1 | NA | TRBV27 | NA | CASSFSGLSSYNEQFF | TGTGCCAGCAGTTTTTCAGGGCTGAGCTCCTACAATGAGCAGTTCTTC
TRBJ1-2 | NA | TRBV5-4 | NA | CASSLIGVGPLNYGYTF | TGTGCCAGCAGCTTGATCGGGGTTGGCCCTTTGAACTATGGCTACACCTTC
TRBJ1-4 | NA | TRBV28 | TRBD1 | CASRPTGGGEKLFF | TGTGCCAGCAGGCCGACAGGGGGTGGTGAAAAACTGTTTTTT
TRBJ2-5 | NA | TRBV4-1 | NA | CASSQDPLGVMQETQYF | TGCGCCAGCAGCCAAGATCCTCTTGGGGTAATGCAAGAGACCCAGTACTTC
TRBJ2-5 | NA | TRBV27 | TRBD1 | CASSPSPRGQGETQYF | TGTGCCAGCAGCCCCAGCCCCAGGGGGCAGGGAGAGACCCAGTACTTC
TRBJ1-5 | NA | TRBV19 | NA | CASSLLPRRVGPQHF | TGTGCCAGTAGCCTACTCCCGCGAAGGGTAGGGCCCCAGCATTTT
TRBJ2-1 | NA | TRBV2 | TRBD1 | CASSEAAGQGSGNEQFF | TGTGCCAGCAGCGAAGCCGCGGGACAGGGTTCAGGAAATGAGCAGTTCTTC
TRBJ1-6 | once | TRBV7-2 | TRBD1 | CASSLVTGGSPLHF | TGTGCCAGCAGCTTAGTGACAGGGGGTTCACCCCTCCACTTT
TRBJ2-3 | NA | TRBV10-1 | NA | CASSEGTVSTDTQYF | TGCGCCAGCAGTGAGGGTACAGTCAGCACAGATACGCAGTATTTT
TRBJ2-7 | NA | TRBV7-2 | NA | CASSLGGGPYEQYF | TGTGCCAGCAGCTTAGGAGGAGGGCCCTACGAGCAGTACTTC
TRBJ1-2 | NA | TRBV7-9 | TRBD1 | CASSPTGGARTNYGYTF | TGTGCCAGCAGCCCTACAGGGGGCGCAAGGACTAACTATGGCTACACCTTC
TRBJ2-7 | NA | TRBV7-2 | NA | CASSLAQSGSYEQYF | TGTGCCAGCAGCTTAGCGCAGAGCGGCTCCTACGAGCAGTACTTC
TRBJ2-2 | NA | TRBV6-5 | NA | CASSPDSAGSGELFF | TGTGCCAGCAGTCCCGACAGCGCCGGTAGCGGGGAGCTGTTTTTT